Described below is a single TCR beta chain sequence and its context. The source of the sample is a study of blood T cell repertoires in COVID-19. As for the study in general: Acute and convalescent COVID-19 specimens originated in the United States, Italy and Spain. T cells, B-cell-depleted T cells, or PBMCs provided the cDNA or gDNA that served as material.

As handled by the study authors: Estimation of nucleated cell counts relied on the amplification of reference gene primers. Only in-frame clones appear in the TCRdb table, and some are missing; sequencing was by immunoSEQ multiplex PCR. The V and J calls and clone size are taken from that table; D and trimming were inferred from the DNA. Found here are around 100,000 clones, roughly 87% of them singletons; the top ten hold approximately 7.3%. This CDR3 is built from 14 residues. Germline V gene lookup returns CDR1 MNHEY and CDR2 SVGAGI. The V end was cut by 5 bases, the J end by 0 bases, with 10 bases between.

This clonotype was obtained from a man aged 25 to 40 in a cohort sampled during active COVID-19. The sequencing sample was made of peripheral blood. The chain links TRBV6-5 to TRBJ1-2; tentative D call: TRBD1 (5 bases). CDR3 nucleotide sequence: TGTGCCAGCAGTCTACAGGTAGCTAACTATGGCTACACCTTC. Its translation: CASSLQVANYGYTF.